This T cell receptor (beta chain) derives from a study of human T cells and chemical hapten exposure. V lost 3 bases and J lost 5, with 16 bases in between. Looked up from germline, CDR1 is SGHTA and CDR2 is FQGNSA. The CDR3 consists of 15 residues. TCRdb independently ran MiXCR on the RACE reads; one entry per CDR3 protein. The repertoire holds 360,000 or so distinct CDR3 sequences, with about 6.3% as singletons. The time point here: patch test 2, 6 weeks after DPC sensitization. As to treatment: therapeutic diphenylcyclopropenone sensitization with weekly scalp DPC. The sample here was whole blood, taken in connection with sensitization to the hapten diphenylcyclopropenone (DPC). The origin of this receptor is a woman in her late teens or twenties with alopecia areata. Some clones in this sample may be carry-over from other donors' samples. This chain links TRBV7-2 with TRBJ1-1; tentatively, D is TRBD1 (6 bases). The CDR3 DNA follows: TGTGCCAGCAGCTTCGCCGGGACTAGGGGGACTGAAGCTTTCTTT. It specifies CASSFAGTRGTEAFF.